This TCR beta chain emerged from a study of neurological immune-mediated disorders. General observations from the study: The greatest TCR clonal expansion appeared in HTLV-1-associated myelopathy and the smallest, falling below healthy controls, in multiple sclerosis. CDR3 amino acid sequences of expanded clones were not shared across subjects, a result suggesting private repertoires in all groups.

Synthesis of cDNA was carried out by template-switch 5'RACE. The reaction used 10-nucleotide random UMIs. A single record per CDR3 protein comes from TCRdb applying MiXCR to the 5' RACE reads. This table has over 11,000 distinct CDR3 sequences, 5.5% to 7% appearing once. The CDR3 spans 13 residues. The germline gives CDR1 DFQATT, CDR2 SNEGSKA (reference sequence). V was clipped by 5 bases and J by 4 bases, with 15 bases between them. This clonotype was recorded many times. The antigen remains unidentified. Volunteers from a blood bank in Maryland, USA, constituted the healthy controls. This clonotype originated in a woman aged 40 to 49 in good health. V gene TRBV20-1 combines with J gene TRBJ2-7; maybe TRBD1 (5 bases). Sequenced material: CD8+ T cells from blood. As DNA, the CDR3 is TGCAGTGCTGGAACAGGTGCTCTGTACGAGCAGTACTTC. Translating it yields CSAGTGALYEQYF.